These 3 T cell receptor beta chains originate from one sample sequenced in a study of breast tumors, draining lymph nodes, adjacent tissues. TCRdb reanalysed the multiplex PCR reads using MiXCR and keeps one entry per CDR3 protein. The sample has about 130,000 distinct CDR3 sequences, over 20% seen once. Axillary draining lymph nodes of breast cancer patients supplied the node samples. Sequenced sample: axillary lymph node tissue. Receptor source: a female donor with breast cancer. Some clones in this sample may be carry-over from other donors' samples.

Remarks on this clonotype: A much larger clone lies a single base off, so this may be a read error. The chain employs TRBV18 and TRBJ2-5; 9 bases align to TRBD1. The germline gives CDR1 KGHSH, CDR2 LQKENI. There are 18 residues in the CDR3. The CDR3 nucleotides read TGTGCCAGCTCACGGGCCAAACCGGGACAGGGTCGACAAGCGACCCAGTACTTC. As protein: CASSRAKPGQGRQATQYF.

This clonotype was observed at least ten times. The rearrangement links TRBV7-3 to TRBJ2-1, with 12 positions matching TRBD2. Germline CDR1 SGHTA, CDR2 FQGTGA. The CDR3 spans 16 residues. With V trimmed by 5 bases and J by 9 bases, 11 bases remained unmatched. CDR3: CASSPRRLAGVSEQFF. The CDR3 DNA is TGTGCCAGCAGCCCACGCCGACTAGCGGGAGTTAGTGAGCAGTTCTTC.

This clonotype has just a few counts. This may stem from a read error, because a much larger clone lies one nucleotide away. CDR3: CASSVALSGNNEQLF. For the CDR3, the DNA is TGTGCCAGCAGCGTAGCCCTTAGCGGTAACAATGAGCAGCTCTTC. The rearrangement links TRBV9 to TRBJ2-1; perhaps TRBD2 as D (6 bases). This CDR3 comprises 15 residues. Germline CDR1 is SGDLS and CDR2 is YYNGEE.